This TCR beta chain was captured by sequencing in a study of T-cell reconstitution after alpha-beta-depleted transplantation in children. V lost 5 bases and J lost 6; bases outside the gene matches: 8. Germline CDR1 and CDR2: SGHVS and FNYEAQ. This CDR3 comprises 14 residues. A TCRbeta library incorporating unique molecular identifiers was prepared. TCRdb fed the PCR reads into MiXCR, producing one record per CDR3 protein. The sample records approximately 390,000 distinct CDR3 sequences, approximately 10% being singletons. This clonotype was seen a few times. The chain uses TRBV7-6 and TRBJ2-7; 9 positions agree with TRBD1. Sequencing was performed on PBMCs from the stem cell graft donor, taken from the stem cell graft. This clonotype was obtained from a human donor who donated a stem cell graft to a child with acute myeloid leukemia. As DNA, the CDR3 is TGTGCCAGCAGCCCGACAGGGGGGAGATCCGAGCAGTACTTC. This translates into CASSPTGGRSEQYF.